The T cell receptor (beta chain) under discussion was sequenced for a study of T-cell reconstitution after alpha-beta-depleted transplantation in children. This clonotype was seen more than once but under ten times. TCRbeta library construction was performed incorporating unique molecular identifiers. TCRdb called the PCR reads again in MiXCR, with one record for every CDR3 protein. The sample holds about 540,000 distinct CDR3 sequences, around 18% seen once. There are 16 residues in the CDR3. Looked up from germline, CDR1 is WSHSY and CDR2 is SAAADI. The V and J ends lost 2 bases and 0 bases respectively, with 14 bases between them.

The V call is TRBV10-2, the J call TRBJ2-7; D not certain. The material was PBMCs from the stem cell graft donor, obtained from the stem cell graft. This receptor was obtained from a human donor who donated a stem cell graft to a child with acute lymphoblastic leukemia. CDR3 sequence reads: CASSELARRSSYEQYF. DNA of the CDR3: TGCGCCAGCAGTGAGCTTGCTCGGAGAAGCTCCTACGAGCAGTACTTC.